These 14 T cell receptor beta chains came from one sample sequenced in a study of blood T cell repertoires in COVID-19. Assay: immunoSEQ multiplex PCR; the TCRdb copy retains only in-frame clones and omits some. There are approximately 290,000 clones in the sample; approximately 90% occur only once, and approximately 2% lies in the top ten. The specimen was peripheral blood. The receptors derive from a woman aged 30 to 39 with COVID-19, enrolled during active disease.

DNA of the CDR3: TGTGCCAGCAGGTTGACAGGAAACAATAATTCACCCCTCCACTTT. Translating gives CASRLTGNNNSPLHF. The chain employs TRBV25-1 and TRBJ1-6; a possible D gene is TRBD1 (6 bases). Germline V gives CDR1 MGHDK, CDR2 SYGVNS. The CDR3 is 15 amino acids. V was clipped by 6 bases and J by 5 bases, with 14 bases between them.

The gene calls are TRBV7-9 and TRBJ1-6; 9 bases map to TRBD1. The junction had 4 bases not matched to a gene; V was cut back by 5 bases and J by 8 bases. CDR1 is SEHNR, CDR2 FQNEAQ, per germline (reference sequence). This CDR3 contains 14 residues. CDR3 residues: CASSRQGGDSPLHF. CDR3 nucleotides: TGTGCCAGCAGCCGACAGGGGGGGGATTCACCCCTCCACTTT.

The chain links TRBV19 to TRBJ1-4; 7 bases agree with TRBD1. The V gene end was trimmed by 7 bases and the J gene end by 5 bases; junction bases not matched to a gene: 13. The CDR3 has 16 amino acids. CDR1 and CDR2 (germline): LNHDA, SQIVND (reference sequence). The CDR3: CASTPGGGTPNEKLFF. CDR3 nucleotide sequence: TGTGCCAGTACTCCAGGGGGTGGGACACCCAATGAAAAACTGTTTTTT.

The chain is built from TRBV28 and TRBJ2-5; D is possibly TRBD1 (6 bases). CDR3 length equals 13 residues. Looked up from germline, CDR1 is MDHEN and CDR2 is SYDVKM. Trimming took 5 bases from V and 1 from J, leaving 8 bases between them. CDR3 sequence (DNA): TGTGCCAGCAGTGCAGGGGCCCAAGAGACCCAGTACTTC. Encoded protein: CASSAGAQETQYF. The variable domain in full, with the rest retrieved from reference TRBV28 and TRBJ2-5, is DVKVTQSSRYLVKRTGEKVFLECVQDMDHENMFWYRQDPGLGLRLIYFSYDVKMKEKGDIPEGYSVSREKKERFSLILESASTNQTSMYLCASSAGAQETQYFGPGTRLLVL.

The rearrangement uses TRBV5-5 and TRBJ1-1; D is unresolved. This CDR3 has 14 residues. V was trimmed by 1 base and J by 7 bases, leaving 14 bases between them. CDR1 SGHKS and CDR2 YYEKEE come from the germline V gene (reference sequence). DNA for the CDR3: TGTGCCAGCAGCTTGCTCAGCCAGGAATTTGAAGCTTTCTTT. Amino acids: CASSLLSQEFEAFF.

The chain is built from TRBV3-1 (or the pseudogene TRBV3-2) and TRBJ1-1; D remains ambiguous. The ends were cut back, 1 base at V and 6 bases at J, with 12 bases in the middle. The germline V gene encodes CDR1 LGHDT and CDR2 YNNKEL (reference sequence). The CDR3 sequence is 14 residues long. The DNA for the CDR3 is TGTGCCAGCAGCCAAGTTGCGACTGCTCCTGAAGCTTTCTTT. Protein product: CASSQVATAPEAFF.

V is TRBV9 and J is TRBJ1-4; 7 bases map to TRBD1. Germline trimming cut 1 base from V and 0 bases from J; bases unmatched to any gene: 0. Germline V lookup: CDR1 SGDLS, CDR2 YYNGEE. The CDR3 covers 15 residues. DNA of the CDR3: TGTGCCAGCAGCGTACAGGGGGCAACTAATGAAAAACTGTTTTTT. Translating gives CASSVQGATNEKLFF.

The chain employs TRBV9 and TRBJ2-1; perhaps TRBD1 as D (5 bases). There are 18 residues in the CDR3. Germline values: CDR1 SGDLS, CDR2 YYNGEE. The V end lost 5 bases, the J end lost 5 bases, and 26 bases lay between the germline ends. The CDR3: CASRHPQVAGRQDNEQFF. DNA of the CDR3: TGTGCCAGCAGGCATCCCCAAGTGGCAGGGCGCCAGGACAATGAGCAGTTCTTC.

Only one count was recorded for this clone. V gene TRBV5-1 combines with J gene TRBJ1-6; TRBD1 agrees at 7 bases. The CDR3 has 16 residues. Germline V gives CDR1 SGHRS, CDR2 YFSETQ. The J segment lost 6 bases and the V segment lost 1 base, leaving 7 bases of the junction unmatched. Here the CDR3 reads CASSLYQGVVNSPLHF. In DNA form, the CDR3 reads TGCGCCAGCAGCTTGTACCAGGGGGTTGTTAATTCACCCCTCCACTTT.

The rearrangement links TRBV2 to TRBJ2-5, with 9 nucleotides matching TRBD1. The V and J ends lost 7 bases and 5 bases, in that order; junction bases with no gene match: 11. This CDR3 contains 15 residues. From germline, CDR1 is SNHLY and CDR2 FYNNEI. The chain's CDR3 is CASNPGQGDWETQYF. The CDR3 DNA reads as TGTGCCAGCAACCCGGGACAGGGTGATTGGGAGACCCAGTACTTC.

CDR3 loop: CASSPQPGDGNSPLHF. CDR3 sequence (DNA): TGTGCCAGCAGCCCCCAACCGGGGGATGGTAATTCACCCCTCCACTTT. The rearrangement uses TRBV9 and TRBJ1-6; a weak D match, TRBD1 (5 bases). In germline, CDR1 is SGDLS, CDR2 YYNGEE. V was trimmed by 4 bases and J by 6 bases, leaving 17 bases between them. This CDR3 comprises 16 residues.

This clone showed up just once. This chain uses TRBV21-1 with TRBJ2-7; TRBD1, as called in the table, went unchecked against the DNA. TRBV21-1 is a known pseudogene. The CDR3 runs to 16 residues. The CDR3, as DNA: TGTGCCAGCAGCATACGTATTCCGGACAACTCCTACGAGCAGTACTTC. Protein product: CASSIRIPDNSYEQYF.

This clone has just one count. This chain joins TRBV11-2 and TRBJ1-6; D is unclear. V gave up 1 base and J gave up 7 bases, with 8 bases separating them. Germline CDR1 is SGHAT and CDR2 is FQNNGV. This CDR3 region has 14 residues. The CDR3 DNA sequence: TGTGCCAGCAGCTTAGGGCAGGAAAATTCACCCCTCCACTTT. Its protein is CASSLGQENSPLHF.

The chain links TRBV7-9 to TRBJ2-5; 11 nucleotides align to TRBD2. The V segment lost 0 bases and the J segment 5 bases; nucleotides outside the gene matches: 2. The CDR3 is 15 amino acids. Germline V lookup: CDR1 SEHNR, CDR2 FQNEAQ (reference sequence). Written as DNA, the CDR3 is TGTGCCAGCAGCTTAGCCCGGACTAGCGGGGAGACCCAGTACTTC. Protein sequence: CASSLARTSGETQYF.